These 11 T cell receptor beta chains came from one sample sequenced in a study of blood T cell repertoires in COVID-19. Repertoires were generated with immunoSEQ multiplex PCR, while TCRdb's copy carries only in-frame clones and drops some. The table lists about 190,000 clones, about four fifths of them singletons. The sample consisted of PBMCs or T cells enriched from blood (not recorded which). The receptor set was obtained from a woman aged 30 to 39 who had recovered from COVID-19.

The chain uses TRBV5-6 and TRBJ2-7; 10 bases are a match to TRBD2. The V gene end was trimmed by 0 bases and the J gene end by 3 bases; junction bases not matched to a gene: 6. The CDR3 extends over 16 amino acids. In germline, CDR1 is SGHDT, CDR2 YYEEEE. The CDR3 bases are TGTGCCAGCAGCTTGGCAGTCCTAGCGGGGGACTACGAGCAGTACTTC. This encodes CASSLAVLAGDYEQYF.

In the case of this clone: At the DNA level, this CDR3 is encoded by other sequences in the same sample as well. The V call is TRBV18, the J call TRBJ2-2; 9 positions match TRBD2. The CDR3 spans 15 residues. The V gene's germline CDR1 is KGHSH and CDR2 LQKENI. V shed 2 bases and J 3 bases; nucleotides not matched to a gene: 1. CDR3 region: CASSPRLADTGELFF. The DNA of the CDR3 is TGTGCCAGCTCACCAAGACTAGCGGACACCGGGGAGCTGTTTTTT. The full variable domain, with the rest looked up from reference TRBV18 and TRBJ2-2, is NAGVMQNPRHLVRRRGQEARLRCSPMKGHSHVYWYRQLPEEGLKFMVYLQKENIIDESGMPKERFSAEFPKEGPSILRIQQVVRGDSAAYFCASSPRLADTGELFFGEGSRLTVL.

The chain employs TRBV6-5 and TRBJ2-5, with D perhaps matching TRBD1 (6 bases). Per germline, CDR1 MNHEY and CDR2 SVGAGI. V lost 8 bases and J 5 bases, leaving 12 bases between the germline ends. The CDR3 spans 12 residues. The CDR3, as DNA: TGTGCCAGCGGGGGCCCTCGGGAGACCCAGTACTTC. Its protein product is CASGGPRETQYF.

The V gene is TRBV13, the J gene TRBJ2-2; 8 positions match TRBD2. Looked up from germline, CDR1 is PRHDT and CDR2 is FYEKMQ (reference sequence). J lost 5 bases, V lost 4 bases, and 6 bases had no gene match. The CDR3 is 15 amino acids. CDR3 amino acids: CASSSGGRRTGELFF. The CDR3 bases are TGTGCCAGCAGCTCGGGAGGGCGGAGGACCGGGGAGCTGTTTTTT.

J is TRBJ1-5 and V is TRBV19, with D tentatively TRBD1 (5 bases). This CDR3 spans 14 amino acids. From germline, CDR1 is LNHDA and CDR2 SQIVND (reference sequence). V was pared by 7 bases and J by 0 bases, with 10 bases between. CDR3 sequence (DNA): TGTGCCAGTAAAACAGGCTATAGCAATCAGCCCCAGCATTTT. Its protein product is CASKTGYSNQPQHF.

The chain couples TRBV7-8 to TRBJ1-4; TRBD1 aligns across 9 bases. Germline V gene lookup returns CDR1 SGHVS and CDR2 FQNEAQ. The trim removed 0 bases at V and 7 bases at J, leaving 9 bases unmatched. The CDR3 has 17 residues. The DNA of the CDR3 is TGTGCCAGCAGCTTAGCGGACAGGGGCTATGCTTCTGAAAAACTGTTTTTT. Encoded protein: CASSLADRGYASEKLFF.

The chain links TRBV9 to TRBJ2-1, with D hard to call. The CDR3 consists of 11 residues. The V gene lost 2 bases and the J gene lost 8 bases, with 5 bases spanning the gap. Germline assignment: CDR1 SGDLS and CDR2 YYNGEE. DNA of the CDR3: TGTGCCAGCAGCGTTTTAGATGAGCAGTTCTTC. Encoded protein: CASSVLDEQFF.

The chain uses TRBV7-9 and TRBJ1-1, with a weak D call TRBD1 (5 bases). In germline, CDR1 is SEHNR, CDR2 FQNEAQ (reference sequence). V dropped 5 bases and J dropped 1 base, with 17 bases sitting between them. This CDR3 has 16 amino acids. CDR3 sequence (DNA): TGTGCCAGCAGCCTCGGGGGGGTCCGTTCGAACACTGAAGCTTTCTTT. Protein sequence: CASSLGGVRSNTEAFF.

This clone was counted at least ten times. The gene calls are TRBV18 and TRBJ1-3; D is unclear. The V gene lost 4 bases and the J gene lost 0 bases, with 10 bases spanning the gap. Germline V CDR1 and CDR2: KGHSH, LQKENI. This CDR3 has 15 amino acids. The CDR3 here is CASSRGQHSGNTIYF. CDR3 nucleotides: TGTGCCAGCTCACGTGGGCAACACTCTGGAAACACCATATATTTT.

V usage is TRBV19 and J usage is TRBJ1-2, with TRBD1 matching 9 bases. With V trimmed by 7 bases and J by 7 bases, 16 bases remained unmatched. Germline assignment: CDR1 LNHDA and CDR2 SQIVND (reference sequence). This CDR3 spans 16 amino acids. The CDR3 protein is CASKDGKRQGGGGYTF. The CDR3 bases are TGTGCCAGTAAGGATGGAAAACGACAGGGGGGAGGTGGCTACACCTTC. The whole variable domain, filled in from reference TRBV19 and TRBJ1-2, reads DGGITQSPKYLFRKEGQNVTLSCEQNLNHDAMYWYRQDPGQGLRLIYYSQIVNDFQKGDIAEGYSVSREKKESFPLTVTSAQKNPTAFYLCASKDGKRQGGGGYTFGSGTRLTVV.

This clone has ten or more counts. The chain links TRBV5-1 to TRBJ1-5, with TRBD1 as a possible D gene (6 bases). CDR1 is SGHRS, CDR2 YFSETQ, per germline. CDR3 length: 14 amino acids. Deletions cut 5 bases from V and 7 bases from J, with 16 bases between. The CDR3 nucleotides read TGCGCCAGCAGTATGGACAGCCCGGGCCAGCCCCAGCATTTT. Residues: CASSMDSPGQPQHF. The full variable domain, completed using reference TRBV5-1 and TRBJ1-5, is KAGVTQTPRYLIKTRGQQVTLSCSPISGHRSVSWYQQTPGQGLQFLFEYFSETQRNKGNFPGRFSGRQFSNSRSEMNVSTLELGDSALYLCASSMDSPGQPQHFGDGTRLSIL.